The rows below give T cell receptor beta chains drawn from one sample of a study of CD8 T cells in ankylosing spondylitis. TCRdb processed the 5' RACE reads anew with MiXCR; each CDR3 protein has one entry. The sample has approximately 60,000 distinct CDR3 sequences; 6.2% are singletons. The sample comprised synovial fluid, either unsorted or a sorted T cell fraction (not recorded which). Every receptor here comes from a male donor with ankylosing spondylitis. Both conserved end residues are part of each CDR3. Fields, in order: J gene, clone size, D gene, CDR3 length, V gene, CDR3 DNA, CDR3 protein. The D gene is left open where the match is weak. Clone sizes are given selectively: once, few, many, or a class where the clone is expanded.

TRBJ2-7 few . 15 TRBV6-1 TGTGCCAGCAGTCCCACCTGGGGCAGGGTCCACGAGCAGTACTTC CASSPTWGRVHEQYF
TRBJ2-7 . . 13 TRBV27 TGTGCCAGCAGTTTATTAGCCGGGAACGAGCAGTACTTC CASSLLAGNEQYF
TRBJ1-6 few . 15 TRBV7-3 TGTGCCAGCAGCTTAGAGGGGACCTTCGATTCACCCCTCCACTTT CASSLEGTFDSPLHF
TRBJ2-6 many TRBD1 20 TRBV4-3 TGCGCCAGCAGCCAAGAATCTGACAGGGTCGGATACTCTGGGGCCAACGTCCTGACTTTC CASSQESDRVGYSGANVLTF
TRBJ2-5 many . 13 TRBV29-1 TGCAGCGTTAGGCGGTGGGCCTCGGAGACCCAGTACTTC CSVRRWASETQYF
TRBJ2-7 few . 15 TRBV20-1 TGCAGTGCTCAGAGGGGGGCGGGAGTAGTGAGGGAGCAGTACTTC CSAQRGAGVVREQYF
TRBJ2-1 many . 13 TRBV7-9 TGTGCCAGCAGCTTAGCGGACCCCTCGGAGCAGTTCTTC CASSLADPSEQFF
TRBJ1-1 . . 13 TRBV29-1 TGCAGCGTTAGATGGGGGGCAGACACTGAAGCTTTCTTT CSVRWGADTEAFF
TRBJ2-1 many . 14 TRBV9 TGTGCCAGCAGCGTCCTCGACTCCTACAATGAGCAGTTCTTC CASSVLDSYNEQFF
TRBJ2-7 many . 14 TRBV9 TGTGCCAGCAGCGTAGACCCCGGGTCCTACGAGCAGTACTTC CASSVDPGSYEQYF
TRBJ1-2 many . 16 TRBV15 TGTGCCACCAGCAGAGACCCTCTAGGGGGGCGGTACGGCTACACCTTC CATSRDPLGGRYGYTF
TRBJ2-3 many . 13 TRBV10-3 TGTGCCATCAGAGGCGGGGGCACGGATACGCAGTATTTT CAIRGGGTDTQYF
TRBJ2-7 many . 13 TRBV25-1 TGTGCCAGCAGTCCACAGGGTCTCGACGAGCAGTACTTC CASSPQGLDEQYF
TRBJ2-3 . TRBD1 17 TRBV20-1 TGCAGTGCTAGTATCCCGGACAGGGTAGTTAGCACAGATACGCAGTATTTT CSASIPDRVVSTDTQYF
TRBJ2-1 many TRBD2 14 TRBV29-1 TGCAGCGTTGAGAGTTCCAGCGGGAGGGCCCGACAGTTCTTC CSVESSSGRARQFF
TRBJ2-7 . . 14 TRBV7-2 TGTGCCAGCAGCTACCCCAGACAGCCCTACGAGCAGTACTTC CASSYPRQPYEQYF
TRBJ1-5 many . 13 TRBV7-2 TGTGCCAGCAGCCTGACTCCGGACCAGCCCCAGCATTTT CASSLTPDQPQHF
TRBJ1-2 many . 16 TRBV7-3 TGTGCCAGCAGCTTAAATGCGGCAGGGGCAACCTATGGCTACACCTTC CASSLNAAGATYGYTF
TRBJ2-1 . . 14 TRBV7-8 TGTGCCAGCAGCCCCTGGGCTCGCTACAATGAGCAGTTCTTC CASSPWARYNEQFF
TRBJ2-5 many TRBD2 15 TRBV4-2 TGTGCCAGCAGCCAACCCGGGACTAGCGGTGAGACCCAGTACTTC CASSQPGTSGETQYF
TRBJ2-2 many . 13 TRBV19 TGTGCCAGTAATATCAGGGGTACCGGGGAGCTGTTTTTT CASNIRGTGELFF
TRBJ2-7 many TRBD2 15 TRBV20-1 TGCAGTGCTAGAGATTCGGCTAGCGGAGTCTACGAGCAGTACTTC CSARDSASGVYEQYF
TRBJ1-5 few TRBD1 14 TRBV6-1 TGTGCCAGCATGTCGGGACAGGGGACTCAGCCCCAGCATTTT CASMSGQGTQPQHF
TRBJ2-5 . TRBD1 15 TRBV6-1 TGTGCCAGCAGGTCCGGACAGGGCCCCCAAGAGACCCAGTACTTC CASRSGQGPQETQYF
TRBJ2-2 few . 12 TRBV9 TGTGCCAGCAGTAGAGCGGGCGGGGAGCTGTTTTTT CASSRAGGELFF
TRBJ2-3 many . 15 TRBV20-1 TGCAGTGCTGAGCTGGGACTGACAGACACAGATACGCAGTATTTT CSAELGLTDTDTQYF
TRBJ2-3 many TRBD2 16 TRBV25-1 TGTGCCAGCAGCCCGGGACTAGCGGGATTGGCAGATACGCAGTATTTT CASSPGLAGLADTQYF
TRBJ2-3 many . 11 TRBV20-1 TGCAGTGCTAGGACGAGGAATACGCAGTATTTT CSARTRNTQYF
TRBJ1-1 many . 14 TRBV29-1 TGCAGCGCCAACAGGGATAACCTGAACACTGAAGCTTTCTTT CSANRDNLNTEAFF
TRBJ2-5 . . 12 TRBV5-4 TGTGCCGTAAGGTCCGTACAAGAGACCCAGTACTTC CAVRSVQETQYF
TRBJ2-1 few . 15 TRBV7-3 TGTGCCAGCAGCTGGAGGGAGAGCTCCTACAATGAGCAGTTCTTC CASSWRESSYNEQFF
TRBJ1-6 . . 14 TRBV28 TGTGCCAGCAGTTTTGGTAGAACCTTTTCACCCCTCCACTTT CASSFGRTFSPLHF
TRBJ1-2 . . 13 TRBV28 TGTGCCAGCGGGATCCCGTGGATCTGGGGCTACACCTTC CASGIPWIWGYTF
TRBJ2-7 few . 15 TRBV5-1 TGCGCCAGCAGCTTCCGGCAGGGGCCCTACTACGAGCAGTACTTC CASSFRQGPYYEQYF
TRBJ1-1 many . 14 TRBV14 TGTGCCAGCAGCCAAGCTGGTTTGGCCACTGAAGCTTTCTTT CASSQAGLATEAFF
TRBJ2-1 . . 12 TRBV29-1 TGCAGCGTTGGTTTCGTGGCAGGGCGGGTAGGCTTC CSVGFVAGRVGF
TRBJ1-4 many . 14 TRBV29-1 TGCAGCGGATCCCAAACGGGGCGAGGTGAAAAACTGTTTTTT CSGSQTGRGEKLFF
TRBJ1-1 many . 14 TRBV5-1 TGCGCCAGCAGCTTGTACAGGACGAACACTGAAGCTTTCTTT CASSLYRTNTEAFF
TRBJ2-1 many . 20 TRBV5-1 TGCGCCAGCAACCAAAAGGAGTTGGGACCAGGGGTGGGATCCTACAATGAGCAGTTCTTC CASNQKELGPGVGSYNEQFF
TRBJ2-3 many TRBD1 12 TRBV10-3 TGTGCCTACGGGACAGGGGACGATACGCAGTATTTT CAYGTGDDTQYF
TRBJ2-5 few TRBD2 14 TRBV7-3 TGTGCCAGCAGCTTAGGAGGACTAGTCTCGACCCAGTACTTC CASSLGGLVSTQYF
TRBJ2-3 many TRBD2 14 TRBV6-1 TGTGCCAGCAGCCAACGCGGGAGCGCAGATACGCAGTATTTT CASSQRGSADTQYF
TRBJ1-1 . . 12 TRBV28 TGTGCCAGCAGCCCACCTTGGGCTGAAGCTTTCTTT CASSPPWAEAFF
TRBJ1-2 few TRBD1 14 TRBV5-1 TGCGCCAGCAGCGCCAGACAGGGCGACTATGGCTACACCTTC CASSARQGDYGYTF
TRBJ2-3 many . 16 TRBV4-2 TGTGCCAGCAGCCAAGAGATGGCCAGCCAGTCAGATACGCAGTATTTT CASSQEMASQSDTQYF
TRBJ2-1 many . 15 TRBV9 TGTGCCAGCAGCGTAGTACCAGGGGTCCCCCTAGTCCAGTTCTTC CASSVVPGVPLVQFF
TRBJ2-7 . TRBD1 14 TRBV14 TGTGCCAGCAGCCTTCACCTAGGACAGGGGGAGCAGTACTTC CASSLHLGQGEQYF
TRBJ2-2 many . 11 TRBV7-2 TGTGCCAGCACCTCCGCCGGGGAGCTGTTTTTT CASTSAGELFF
TRBJ1-5 many TRBD1 14 TRBV12-3/TRBV12-4 TGTGCCAGCAGTTTCCGAACAGGGGACCAGCCCCAGCATTTT CASSFRTGDQPQHF
TRBJ2-1 many TRBD2 15 TRBV6-5 TGTGCCAGCAGTTACGTTCTAGCGGGAGTGAAAGAGCAGTTCTTC CASSYVLAGVKEQFF